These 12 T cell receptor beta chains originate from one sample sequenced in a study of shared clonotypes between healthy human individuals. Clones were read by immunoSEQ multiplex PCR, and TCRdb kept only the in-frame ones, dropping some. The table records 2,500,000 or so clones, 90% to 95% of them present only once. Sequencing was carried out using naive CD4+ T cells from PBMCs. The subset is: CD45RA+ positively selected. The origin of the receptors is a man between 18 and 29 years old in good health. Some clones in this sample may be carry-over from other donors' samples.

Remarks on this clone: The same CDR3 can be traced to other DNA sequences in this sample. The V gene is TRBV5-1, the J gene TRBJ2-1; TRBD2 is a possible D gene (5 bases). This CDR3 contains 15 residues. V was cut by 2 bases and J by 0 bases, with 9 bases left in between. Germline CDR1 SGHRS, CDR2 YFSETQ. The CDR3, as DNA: TGCGCCAGCAGCTTCCTAGCTGGCTCCTACAATGAGCAGTTCTTC. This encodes CASSFLAGSYNEQFF.

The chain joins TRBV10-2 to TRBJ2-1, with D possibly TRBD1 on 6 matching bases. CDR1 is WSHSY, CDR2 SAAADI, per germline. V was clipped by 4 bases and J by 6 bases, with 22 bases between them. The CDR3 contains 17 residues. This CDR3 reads CASSGTVGGSLSNEQFF. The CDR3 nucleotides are TGCGCCAGCAGTGGAACAGTAGGGGGTTCTCTGAGCAATGAGCAGTTCTTC.

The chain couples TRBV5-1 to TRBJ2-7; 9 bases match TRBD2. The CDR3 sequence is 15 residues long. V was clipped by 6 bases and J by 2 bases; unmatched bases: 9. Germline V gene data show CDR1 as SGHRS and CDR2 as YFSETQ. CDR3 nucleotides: TGCGCCAGCACCCTTCTAGCGGGAACCACCTACGAGCAGTACTTC. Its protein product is CASTLLAGTTYEQYF.

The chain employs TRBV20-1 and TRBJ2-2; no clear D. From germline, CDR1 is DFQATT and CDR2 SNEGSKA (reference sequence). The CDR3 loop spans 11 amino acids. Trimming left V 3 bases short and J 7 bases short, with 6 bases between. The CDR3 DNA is TGCAGTGCTAGCAGGCACGGGGAGCTGTTTTTT. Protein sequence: CSASRHGELFF.

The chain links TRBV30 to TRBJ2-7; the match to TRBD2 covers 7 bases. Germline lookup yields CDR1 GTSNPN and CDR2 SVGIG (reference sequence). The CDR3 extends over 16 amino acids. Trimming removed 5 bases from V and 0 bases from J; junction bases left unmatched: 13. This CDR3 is CAWALRGGSTSYEQYF. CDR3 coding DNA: TGTGCCTGGGCTCTTAGAGGCGGGAGCACCTCCTACGAGCAGTACTTC.

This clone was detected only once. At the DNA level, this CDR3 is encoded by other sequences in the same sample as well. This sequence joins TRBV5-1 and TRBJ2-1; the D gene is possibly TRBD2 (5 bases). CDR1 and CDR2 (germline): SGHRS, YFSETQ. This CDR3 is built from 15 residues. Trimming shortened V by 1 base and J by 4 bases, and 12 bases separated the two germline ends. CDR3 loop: CASSLSGGSYNEQFF. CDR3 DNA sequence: TGCGCCAGCAGCTTGAGTGGCGGGTCTTACAATGAGCAGTTCTTC.

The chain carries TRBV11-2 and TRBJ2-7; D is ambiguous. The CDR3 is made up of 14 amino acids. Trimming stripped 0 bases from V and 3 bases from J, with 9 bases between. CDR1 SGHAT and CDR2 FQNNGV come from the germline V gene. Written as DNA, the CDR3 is TGTGCCAGCAGCTTAGACCCCGGGCTCTACGAGCAGTACTTC. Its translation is CASSLDPGLYEQYF. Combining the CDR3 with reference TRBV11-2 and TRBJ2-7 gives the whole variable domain EAGVAQSPRYKIIEKRQSVAFWCNPISGHATLYWYQQILGQGPKLLIQFQNNGVVDDSQLPKDRFSAERLKGVDSTLKIQPAKLEDSAVYLCASSLDPGLYEQYFGPGTRLTVT.

CDR3 DNA sequence: TGTGCCACCAGCAGAGATAGAGCGGGAGGGGATGATACGCAGTATTTT. This codes for CATSRDRAGGDDTQYF. The chain couples TRBV15 to TRBJ2-3; the match to TRBD2 covers 10 bases. Looked up from germline, CDR1 is LNHNV and CDR2 is YYDKDF (reference sequence). The CDR3 contains 16 residues. The ends lost 0 bases at V and 6 bases at J; junction bases unmatched: 6.

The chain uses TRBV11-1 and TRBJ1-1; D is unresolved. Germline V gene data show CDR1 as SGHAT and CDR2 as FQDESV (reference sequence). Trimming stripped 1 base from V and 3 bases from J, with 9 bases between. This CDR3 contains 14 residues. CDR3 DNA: TGTGCCAGCAGCTTAGTTGCCGGGCACACTGAAGCTTTCTTT. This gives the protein CASSLVAGHTEAFF.

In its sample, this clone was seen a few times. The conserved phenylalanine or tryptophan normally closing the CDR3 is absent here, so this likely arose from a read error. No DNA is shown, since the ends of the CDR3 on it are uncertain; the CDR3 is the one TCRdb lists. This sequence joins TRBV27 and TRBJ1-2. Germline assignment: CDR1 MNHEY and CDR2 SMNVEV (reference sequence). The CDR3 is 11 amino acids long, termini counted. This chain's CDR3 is CASSSGLDGLH.

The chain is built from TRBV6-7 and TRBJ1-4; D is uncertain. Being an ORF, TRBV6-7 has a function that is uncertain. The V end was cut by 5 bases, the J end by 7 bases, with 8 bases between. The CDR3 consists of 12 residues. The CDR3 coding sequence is TGTGCCAGCAGTACCCGGCCTGAAAAACTGTTTTTT. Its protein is CASSTRPEKLFF.

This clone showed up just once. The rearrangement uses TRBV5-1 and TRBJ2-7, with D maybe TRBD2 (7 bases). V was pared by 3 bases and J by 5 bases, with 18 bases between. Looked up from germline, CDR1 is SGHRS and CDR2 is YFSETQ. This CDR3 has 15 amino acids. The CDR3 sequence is CASSWAGGGENEQYF. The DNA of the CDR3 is TGCGCCAGCAGCTGGGCCGGCGGGGGCGAGAACGAGCAGTACTTC.